What follows are 29 T cell receptor beta chains derived from one specimen sequenced in a study of cytomegalovirus exposure and HLA in healthy donors. 60 Vbeta and 13 Jbeta primers were used in PCR. Only in-frame clones appear in the TCRdb table, and some are missing; sequencing was by immunoSEQ multiplex PCR. The sample lists some 180,000 clones, approximately 82% seen once, with around 1.7% in the top ten. Sequenced sample: PBMCs. The receptors come from a woman aged 18 to 35 in good health and CMV-seronegative.

This rearrangement joins TRBV6-1 to TRBJ2-4; D is perhaps TRBD1 (5 bases). CDR1 MNHNS and CDR2 SASEGT come from the germline V gene. The CDR3 runs 15 residues. V lost 4 bases and J lost 0, with 10 bases in between. Here the CDR3 DNA reads TGTGCCAGCAGTGGGGGCAGGGTAGCCAAAAACATTCAGTACTTC. Translating gives CASSGGRVAKNIQYF.

J is TRBJ2-7 and V is TRBV19; weak D call: TRBD2 (6 bases). V was pared by 8 bases and J by 7 bases, with 12 bases between. The CDR3 contains 11 residues. Germline V gives CDR1 LNHDA, CDR2 SQIVND (reference sequence). The CDR3 nucleotides read TGTGCCAGTTCCGACGGGGGAGAGCAGTACTTC. Translated: CASSDGGEQYF.

V gene TRBV27 combines with J gene TRBJ1-5; possibly TRBD1 for D (5 bases). The CDR3 sequence is 16 residues long. Per the germline V gene, CDR1 is MNHEY and CDR2 is SMNVEV (reference sequence). Trimming cost V 5 bases and J 2 bases, with 16 bases left between them. DNA for the CDR3: TGTGCCAGCAGTCCCCTCGTAGGGGATGGCAATCAGCCCCAGCATTTT. Amino acid sequence: CASSPLVGDGNQPQHF.

This sequence joins TRBV30 and TRBJ1-1; 9 nucleotides line up with TRBD1. V was clipped by 4 bases and J by 8 bases; unmatched bases: 2. The germline V gene encodes CDR1 GTSNPN and CDR2 SVGIG (reference sequence). The CDR3 consists of 11 residues. In DNA form, the CDR3 reads TGTGCCTGGAAGGACAGGGGAGAAGCTTTCTTT. It is translated as CAWKDRGEAFF.

This clone has only a few counts. The J gene is TRBJ1-1, the V gene TRBV4-3; the match to TRBD1 covers 10 bases. CDR1 is LGHNA and CDR2 is YSLEER in the germline V gene. This CDR3 has 17 amino acids. With V trimmed by 1 base and J by 0 bases, 5 bases remained unmatched. This chain's CDR3 is CASSQGTGGRMNTEAFF. DNA of the CDR3: TGCGCCAGCAGCCAAGGGACAGGGGGGAGGATGAACACTGAAGCTTTCTTT.

Of note for this clone: The sample holds other DNA sequences that translate to the same CDR3. The rearrangement uses TRBV9 and TRBJ2-5, with TRBD2 matching 10 bases. The CDR3 has 16 amino acids. Germline CDR1 is SGDLS and CDR2 is YYNGEE. Trimming cost V 3 bases and J 3 bases; bases outside gene matches: 8. CDR3 coding DNA: TGTGCCAGCAGCGCTGGGACTAGCGAGGTGAAAGAGACCCAGTACTTC. As protein: CASSAGTSEVKETQYF.

V gene TRBV21-1 combines with J gene TRBJ1-2. TRBV21-1 is assigned pseudogene status. CDR3 length equals 13 residues. CDR3 sequence reads: CASSRGLNYGYTF. The CDR3 coding sequence is TGTGCCAGCAGTAGAGGACTCAACTATGGCTACACCTTC.

The rearrangement joins TRBV27 to TRBJ2-2; TRBD2 might be the D (6 bases). Germline-derived CDR1 and CDR2 are MNHEY and SMNVEV (reference sequence). The CDR3 length is 16 residues. The V and J ends lost 4 bases and 0 bases respectively, with 12 bases between them. The CDR3 DNA is TGTGCCAGCAGTTCTCCGGGACTTTCGAACACCGGGGAGCTGTTTTTT. It is translated as CASSSPGLSNTGELFF.

The chain has TRBV7-6 and TRBJ2-1; 14 nucleotides align to TRBD2. This CDR3 spans 14 amino acids. Trimming removed 8 bases from V and 13 bases from J; junction bases left unmatched: 10. Germline V gene sequence: CDR1 SGHVS, CDR2 FNYEAQ. In DNA form, the CDR3 reads TGTGCCAGCGGGGGCGGGACTAGCGGGAGTTCACAGTTCTTC. It is translated as CASGGGTSGSSQFF.

DNA for the CDR3: TGTGCCTGGAGGAGAGAGAACACTGAAGCTTTCTTT. Amino acid sequence: CAWRRENTEAFF. The chain has TRBV30 and TRBJ1-1; D not resolved. V gave up 3 bases and J gave up 1 base, with 6 bases separating them. Germline V gives CDR1 GTSNPN, CDR2 SVGIG (reference sequence). The CDR3 runs to 12 residues.

In its sample, this clone was seen once. V is TRBV5-1 and J is TRBJ1-3; 9 nucleotides align to TRBD1. Germline V gives CDR1 SGHRS, CDR2 YFSETQ. The CDR3 consists of 15 residues. Unmatched junction bases numbered 1, after V lost 0 bases and J lost 3 bases. The chain's CDR3 is CASSLGTGVGNTIYF. The CDR3 DNA reads TGCGCCAGCAGCTTGGGGACAGGGGTTGGAAACACCATATATTTT.

The chain employs TRBV10-1 and TRBJ2-1; 14 bases agree with TRBD2. This CDR3 is 17 amino acids long. J lost 7 bases, V lost 4 bases, and 9 bases had no gene match. The germline V gene encodes CDR1 WNHNN and CDR2 SYGVQD (reference sequence). CDR3 DNA: TGCGCCAGCAGTGTGGGGACTAGCGGGAGATTCGAGAATGAGCAGTTCTTC. It is translated as CASSVGTSGRFENEQFF.

V and J are TRBV28 and TRBJ1-3; possibly TRBD1 for D (6 bases). Per the germline V gene, CDR1 is MDHEN and CDR2 is SYDVKM. The CDR3 extends over 14 amino acids. V was pared by 5 bases and J by 3 bases, with 11 bases between. The DNA of the CDR3 is TGTGCCAGCAGTCCCAGAGGGGGTGGAAACACCATATATTTT. Translating gives CASSPRGGGNTIYF. Using reference TRBV28 and TRBJ1-3 for the parts outside the CDR3, the full variable domain is DVKVTQSSRYLVKRTGEKVFLECVQDMDHENMFWYRQDPGLGLRLIYFSYDVKMKEKGDIPEGYSVSREKKERFSLILESASTNQTSMYLCASSPRGGGNTIYFGEGSWLTVV.

The gene calls are TRBV9 and TRBJ2-2, with D uncertain. The CDR3 has 16 amino acids. CDR1 SGDLS and CDR2 YYNGEE come from the germline V gene. V dropped 4 bases and J dropped 0 bases, with 13 bases sitting between them. The DNA of the CDR3 is TGTGCCAGCAGCCAACAGATTAACGCGAACACCGGGGAGCTGTTTTTT. This codes for CASSQQINANTGELFF.

The chain carries TRBV19 and TRBJ2-3; TRBD2 matches at 8 bases. Per the germline V gene, CDR1 is LNHDA and CDR2 is SQIVND (reference sequence). V lost 6 bases and J lost 2; bases outside the gene matches: 13. The CDR3 contains 17 residues. CDR3: CASSPGGSGTYTDTQYF. CDR3 in DNA: TGTGCCAGTAGCCCCGGAGGTAGCGGGACCTACACAGATACGCAGTATTTT. The complete variable domain, with remaining parts taken from reference TRBV19 and TRBJ2-3, reads DGGITQSPKYLFRKEGQNVTLSCEQNLNHDAMYWYRQDPGQGLRLIYYSQIVNDFQKGDIAEGYSVSREKKESFPLTVTSAQKNPTAFYLCASSPGGSGTYTDTQYFGPGTRLTVL.

The chain has TRBV10-1 and TRBJ2-2, with D perhaps TRBD1 (5 bases). The CDR3 covers 14 residues. Trimming cost V 4 bases and J 4 bases, with 10 bases left between them. Germline V gene lookup returns CDR1 WNHNN and CDR2 SYGVQD (reference sequence). CDR3 nucleotide sequence: TGCGCCAGCAGTGGAGACAGTGCCACCGGGGAGCTGTTTTTT. Translating gives CASSGDSATGELFF.

J is TRBJ2-3 and V is TRBV11-3; tentative D call: TRBD2 (6 bases). Trimming shortened V by 4 bases and J by 0 bases, and 11 bases separated the two germline ends. The V gene's germline CDR1 is SGHNT and CDR2 YENEEA. CDR3 size: 15 residues. The CDR3 loop is CASSSREASTDTQYF. CDR3 DNA sequence: TGTGCCAGCAGCTCTAGGGAGGCTAGCACAGATACGCAGTATTTT.

The J gene is TRBJ2-7, the V gene TRBV28; the match to TRBD1 covers 7 bases. Looked up from germline, CDR1 is MDHEN and CDR2 is SYDVKM. This CDR3 has 11 residues. V lost 7 bases and J lost 6; bases outside the gene matches: 3. In DNA form, the CDR3 reads TGTGCCAGCAATAGGGGGCGCGAGCAGTACTTC. Protein sequence: CASNRGREQYF.

The count of this clone is one. The chain combines TRBV7-9 with TRBJ1-1; 10 bases agree with TRBD1. Germline V lookup: CDR1 SEHNR, CDR2 FQNEAQ (reference sequence). The CDR3 has 16 residues. V shed 4 bases, J shed 6 bases, and the junction held 11 bases outside the gene matches. In DNA, the CDR3 is TGTGCCAGCAGCTCAGACAGGGGGCTATACACCCCTGAAGCTTTCTTT. This encodes CASSSDRGLYTPEAFF.

The J gene is TRBJ2-3, the V gene TRBV5-1, with 7 positions matching TRBD2. This CDR3 has 16 amino acids. Germline-derived CDR1 and CDR2 are SGHRS and YFSETQ. With 0 bases clipped from V and 4 bases from J, the junction kept 8 bases outside the gene matches. CDR3 nucleotides: TGCGCCAGCAGCTTGGTCGCTAGCGGAGAACCAGATACGCAGTATTTT. As protein: CASSLVASGEPDTQYF.

The chain joins TRBV7-8 to TRBJ2-1; possible D gene TRBD2, 5 bases. The germline gives CDR1 SGHVS, CDR2 FQNEAQ. Trimming took off 1 base at V and 5 bases at J, with 15 bases between the two ends. The CDR3 has 16 residues. In DNA, the CDR3 is TGTGCCAGCAGCTTAGAGATATTCGGGATAAACAATGAGCAGTTCTTC. It codes for CASSLEIFGINNEQFF. Looking up the rest from reference TRBV7-8 and TRBJ2-1 gives the full variable domain: GAGVSQSPRYKVAKRGQDVALRCDPISGHVSLFWYQQALGQGPEFLTYFQNEAQLDKSGLPSDRFFAERPEGSVSTLKIQRTQQEDSAVYLCASSLEIFGINNEQFFGPGTRLTVL.

This clone has only a few counts. The chain uses TRBV6-5 and TRBJ1-4; D is perhaps TRBD1 (6 bases). Germline assignment: CDR1 MNHEY and CDR2 SVGAGI. The V and J ends lost 2 bases and 8 bases respectively, with 12 bases between them. The CDR3 spans 14 residues. CDR3 sequence reads: CASSYVGRGEKLFF. CDR3 sequence (DNA): TGTGCCAGCAGTTACGTTGGGAGGGGGGAAAAACTGTTTTTT.

The chain links TRBV6-1 to TRBJ2-5; D is unresolved. Per the germline V gene, CDR1 is MNHNS and CDR2 is SASEGT. The CDR3 consists of 15 residues. Trimming shortened V by 1 base and J by 2 bases, and 11 bases separated the two germline ends. The CDR3 spells CASSEETHLQETQYF. CDR3 DNA sequence: TGTGCCAGCAGTGAAGAGACTCACCTTCAAGAGACCCAGTACTTC.

There are a few counts of this clone. The CDR3 DNA sequence: TGTGCCAGCAGCACGGACAGATTAGCCAAAAACATTCAGTACTTC. Translation: CASSTDRLAKNIQYF. V usage is TRBV7-9 and J usage is TRBJ2-4; D is perhaps TRBD1 (6 bases). The ends were cut back, 5 bases at V and 0 bases at J, with 11 bases in the middle. CDR1 is SEHNR, CDR2 FQNEAQ, per germline (reference sequence). This CDR3 has 15 amino acids. Variable domain in full (rest from reference TRBV7-9 and TRBJ2-4): DTGVSQNPRHKITKRGQNVTFRCDPISEHNRLYWYRQTLGQGPEFLTYFQNEAQLEKSRLLSDRFSAERPKGSFSTLEIQRTEQGDSAMYLCASSTDRLAKNIQYFGAGTRLSVL.

The J gene is TRBJ2-7, the V gene TRBV7-9, with a tentative D call TRBD2 (6 bases). With 6 bases removed from V and 4 bases from J, the gap between germline ends came to 7 bases. The germline gives CDR1 SEHNR, CDR2 FQNEAQ (reference sequence). The CDR3 sequence is 11 residues long. CDR3 sequence reads: CASREGYEQYF. Written as DNA, the CDR3 is TGTGCCAGCAGGGAGGGGTACGAGCAGTACTTC.

The chain joins TRBV4-2 to TRBJ2-5; 10 positions match TRBD1. Germline CDR1 reads LGHNA; CDR2 reads YNFKEQ. This CDR3 contains 21 residues. V shed 1 base and J 3 bases; nucleotides not matched to a gene: 20. In nucleotides, the CDR3 is TGTGCCAGCAGCCAAGGGACAGGGGGATCCGTGGAAAAGGTAACAGAAGAGACCCAGTACTTC. Its translation: CASSQGTGGSVEKVTEETQYF.

This clone was detected only a few times. The gene calls are TRBV9 and TRBJ2-1; 8 bases are shared with TRBD1. In germline, CDR1 is SGDLS, CDR2 YYNGEE. This CDR3 spans 15 amino acids. Trimming removed 6 bases from V and 1 base from J; junction bases left unmatched: 6. As DNA, the CDR3 is TGTGCCAGCAACGCAGGGGGCAAGTCCTACAATGAGCAGTTCTTC. As protein: CASNAGGKSYNEQFF.

The chain is built from TRBV7-2 and TRBJ1-6; TRBD1 matches at 7 bases. Germline CDR1 reads SGHTA; CDR2 reads FQGNSA. This CDR3 region has 16 residues. The J segment lost 6 bases and the V segment lost 5 bases, leaving 10 bases of the junction unmatched. The chain's CDR3 is CASSLEKGQRNSPLHF. The DNA for the CDR3 is TGTGCCAGCAGCCTAGAAAAGGGACAGCGTAATTCACCCCTCCACTTT.

The chain employs TRBV6-5 and TRBJ2-3, with 7 nucleotides matching TRBD2. The V gene's germline CDR1 is MNHEY and CDR2 SVGAGI. V shed 3 bases and J 5 bases; nucleotides not matched to a gene: 11. The CDR3 has 16 residues. CDR3 coding DNA: TGTGCCAGCAGTTATGGCGGGAGAGGGGTTAGAGATACGCAGTATTTT. It specifies CASSYGGRGVRDTQYF.